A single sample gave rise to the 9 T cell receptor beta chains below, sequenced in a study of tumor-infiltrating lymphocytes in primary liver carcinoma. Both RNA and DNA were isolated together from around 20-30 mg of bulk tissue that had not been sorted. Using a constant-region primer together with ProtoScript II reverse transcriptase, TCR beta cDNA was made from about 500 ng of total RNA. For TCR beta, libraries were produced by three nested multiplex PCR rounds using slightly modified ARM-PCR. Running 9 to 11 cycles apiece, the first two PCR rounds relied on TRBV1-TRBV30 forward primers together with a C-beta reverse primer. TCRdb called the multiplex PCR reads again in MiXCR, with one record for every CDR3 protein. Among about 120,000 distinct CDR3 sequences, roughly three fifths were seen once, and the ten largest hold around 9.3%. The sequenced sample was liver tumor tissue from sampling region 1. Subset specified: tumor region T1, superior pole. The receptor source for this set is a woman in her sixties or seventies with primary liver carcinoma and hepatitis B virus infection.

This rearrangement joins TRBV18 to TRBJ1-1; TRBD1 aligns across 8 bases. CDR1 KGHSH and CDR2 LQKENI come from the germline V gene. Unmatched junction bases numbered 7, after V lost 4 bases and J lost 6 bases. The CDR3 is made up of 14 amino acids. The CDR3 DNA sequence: TGTGCCAGCTCACAAGGACAGGGACATTCTGAAGCTTTCTTT. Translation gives CASSQGQGHSEAFF. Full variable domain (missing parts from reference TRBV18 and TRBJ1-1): NAGVMQNPRHLVRRRGQEARLRCSPMKGHSHVYWYRQLPEEGLKFMVYLQKENIIDESGMPKERFSAEFPKEGPSILRIQQVVRGDSAAYFCASSQGQGHSEAFFGQGTRLTVV.

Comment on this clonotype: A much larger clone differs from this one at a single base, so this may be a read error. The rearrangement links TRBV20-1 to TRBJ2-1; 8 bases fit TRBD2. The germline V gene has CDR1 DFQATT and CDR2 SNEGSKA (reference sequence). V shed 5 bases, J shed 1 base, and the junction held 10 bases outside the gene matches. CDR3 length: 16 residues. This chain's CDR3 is CSAPRTSRGSYNEQFF. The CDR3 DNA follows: TGCAGTGCTCCTAGGACTAGCAGGGGTTCCTACAATGAGCAGTTCTTC.

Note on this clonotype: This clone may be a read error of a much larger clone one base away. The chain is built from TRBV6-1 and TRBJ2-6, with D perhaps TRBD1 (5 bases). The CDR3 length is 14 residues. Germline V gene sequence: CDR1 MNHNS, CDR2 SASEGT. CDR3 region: CASSDSSGANFLTF. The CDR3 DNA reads TGTGCCAGCAGTGACAGCTCTGGGGCCAACTTCCTGACTTTC.

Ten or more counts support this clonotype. For the CDR3, the DNA is TGTGCCAGCAGCCAAGGCCAGGGAAGGATGCAGTACTTC. Encoded protein: CASSQGQGRMQYF. The chain joins TRBV14 to TRBJ2-7; a weak D match, TRBD1 (5 bases). Germline CDR1 SGHDN, CDR2 FVKESK. The CDR3 is made up of 13 amino acids. The V end lost 1 base, the J end lost 9 bases, and 13 bases lay between the germline ends.

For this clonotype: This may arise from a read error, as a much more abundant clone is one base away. CDR3 protein: CVSSPRDRVNEQLF. CDR3 nucleotide sequence: TGTGTCAGCAGCCCTCGGGACAGGGTCAATGAGCAGCTCTTC. The chain uses TRBV4-2 and TRBJ2-1, with TRBD1 matching over 9 bases. The germline V gene encodes CDR1 LGHNA and CDR2 YNFKEQ. CDR3 length equals 14 residues.

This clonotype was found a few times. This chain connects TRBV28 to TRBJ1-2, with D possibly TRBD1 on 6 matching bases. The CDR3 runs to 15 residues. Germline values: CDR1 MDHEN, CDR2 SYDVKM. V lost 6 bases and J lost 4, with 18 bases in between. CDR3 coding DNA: TGTGCCAGCAGGGCGCGGGGGCGCGATAGCTATGGCTACACCTTC. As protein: CASRARGRDSYGYTF.

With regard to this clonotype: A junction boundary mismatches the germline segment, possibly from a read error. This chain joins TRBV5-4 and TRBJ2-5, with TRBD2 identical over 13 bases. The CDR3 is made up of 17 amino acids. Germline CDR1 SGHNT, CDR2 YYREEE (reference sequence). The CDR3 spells CASSLIRTSGSIETQYF. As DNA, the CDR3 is TGTGCCAGCAGCTTGATAAGGACTAGCGGGAGCATCGAGACCCAATACTTC.

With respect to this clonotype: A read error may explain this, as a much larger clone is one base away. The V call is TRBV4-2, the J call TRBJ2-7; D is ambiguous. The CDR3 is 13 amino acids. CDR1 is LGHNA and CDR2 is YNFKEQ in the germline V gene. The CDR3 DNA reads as TGTGCCAGCAGCCAAGAGCGGCTCGGCGAGCTGTACTTC. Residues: CASSQERLGELYF.

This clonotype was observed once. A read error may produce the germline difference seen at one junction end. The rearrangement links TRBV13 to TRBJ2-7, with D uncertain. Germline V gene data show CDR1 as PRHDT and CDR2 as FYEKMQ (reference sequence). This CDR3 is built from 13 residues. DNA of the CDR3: TGTGCCAGCAGCGTCGAGTCGGCCGGCGAGCGGTACTTC. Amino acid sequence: CASSVESAGERYF.